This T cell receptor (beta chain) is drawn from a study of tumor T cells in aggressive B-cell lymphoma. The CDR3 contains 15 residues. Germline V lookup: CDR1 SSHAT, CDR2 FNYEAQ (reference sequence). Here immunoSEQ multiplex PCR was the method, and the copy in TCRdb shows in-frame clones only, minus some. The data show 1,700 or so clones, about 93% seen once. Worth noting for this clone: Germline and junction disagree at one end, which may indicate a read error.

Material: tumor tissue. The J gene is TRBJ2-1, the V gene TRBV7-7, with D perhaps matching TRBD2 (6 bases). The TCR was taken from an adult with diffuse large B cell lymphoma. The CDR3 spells CASSSLDGSLNEQLF. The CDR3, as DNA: TGTGCTAGCAGCTCCCTGGACGGGAGTCTCAATGAGCAGCTCTTC. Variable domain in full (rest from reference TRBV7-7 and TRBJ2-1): GAGVSQSPRYKVTKRGQDVTLRCDPISSHATLYWYQQALGQGPEFLTYFNYEAQPDKSGLPSDRFSAERPEGSISTLTIQRTEQRDSAMYRCASSSLDGSLNEQLFGPGTRLTVL.